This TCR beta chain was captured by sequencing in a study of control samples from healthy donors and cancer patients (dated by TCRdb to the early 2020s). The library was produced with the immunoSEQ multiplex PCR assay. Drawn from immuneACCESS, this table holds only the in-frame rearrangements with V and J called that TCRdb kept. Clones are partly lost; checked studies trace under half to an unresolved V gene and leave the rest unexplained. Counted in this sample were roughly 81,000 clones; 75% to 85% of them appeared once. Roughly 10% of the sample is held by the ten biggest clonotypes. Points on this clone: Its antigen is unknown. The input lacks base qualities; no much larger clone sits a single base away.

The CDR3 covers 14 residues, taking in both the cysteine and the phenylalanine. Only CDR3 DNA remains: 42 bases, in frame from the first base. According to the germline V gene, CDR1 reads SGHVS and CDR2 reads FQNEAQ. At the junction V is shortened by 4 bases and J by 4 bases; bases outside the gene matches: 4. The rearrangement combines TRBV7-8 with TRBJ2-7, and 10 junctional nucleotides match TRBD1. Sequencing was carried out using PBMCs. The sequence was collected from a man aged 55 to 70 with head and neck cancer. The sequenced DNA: TGTGCCAGCAGCTGGGACAGGGGCCCATACGAGCAGTACTTC. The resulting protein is CASSWDRGPYEQYF.